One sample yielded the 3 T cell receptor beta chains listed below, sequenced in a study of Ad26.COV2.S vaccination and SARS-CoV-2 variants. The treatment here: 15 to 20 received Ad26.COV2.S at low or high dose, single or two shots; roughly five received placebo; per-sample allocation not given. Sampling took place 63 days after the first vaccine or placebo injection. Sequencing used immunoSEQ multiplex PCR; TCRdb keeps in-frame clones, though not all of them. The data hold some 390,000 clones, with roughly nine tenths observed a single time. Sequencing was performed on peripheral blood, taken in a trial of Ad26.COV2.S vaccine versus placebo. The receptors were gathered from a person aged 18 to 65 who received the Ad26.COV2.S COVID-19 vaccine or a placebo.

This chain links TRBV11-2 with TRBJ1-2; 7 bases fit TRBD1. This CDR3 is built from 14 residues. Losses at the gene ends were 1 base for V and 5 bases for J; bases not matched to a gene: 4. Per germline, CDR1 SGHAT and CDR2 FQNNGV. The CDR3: CASSLAPRGYGYTF. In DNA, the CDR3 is TGTGCCAGCAGCTTAGCCCCCAGGGGGTATGGCTACACCTTC.

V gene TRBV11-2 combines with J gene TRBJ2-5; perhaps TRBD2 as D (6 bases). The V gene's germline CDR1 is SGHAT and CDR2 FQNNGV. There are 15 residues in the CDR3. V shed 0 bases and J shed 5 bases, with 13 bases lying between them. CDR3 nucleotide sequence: TGTGCCAGCAGCTTAGAAGGAGGGCGGGTTGAGACCCAGTACTTC. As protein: CASSLEGGRVETQYF.

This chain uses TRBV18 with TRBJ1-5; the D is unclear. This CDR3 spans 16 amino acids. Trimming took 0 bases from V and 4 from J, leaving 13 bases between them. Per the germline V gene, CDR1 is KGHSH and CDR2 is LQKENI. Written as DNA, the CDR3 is TGTGCCAGCTCACCACCGACGGCCGGGATAAATCAGCCCCAGCATTTT. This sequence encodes CASSPPTAGINQPQHF. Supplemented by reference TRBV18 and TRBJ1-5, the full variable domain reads NAGVMQNPRHLVRRRGQEARLRCSPMKGHSHVYWYRQLPEEGLKFMVYLQKENIIDESGMPKERFSAEFPKEGPSILRIQQVVRGDSAAYFCASSPPTAGINQPQHFGDGTRLSIL.